A single TCR beta chain is shown here with its context. This clone turned up a few times. It has no known antigen specificity. No much larger clone is present one base from it, and per-base qualities are unavailable. This sample is drawn from a study of Ad26.COV2.S vaccination and SARS-CoV-2 variants (dated by TCRdb to the early 2020s). Notes on the research overall: Donors in the vaccine arm were drawn from COV1001, a multicentre, randomized, double-blind, placebo-controlled phase I-IIa trial testing Ad26.COV2.S in healthy adults. Throughout the experiments and outcome assessment, investigators stayed blinded to trial group allocation. The specificity and breadth of SARS-CoV-2-reactive T cell receptors after Ad26.COV2.S vaccination were assessed by TCRbeta repertoire sequencing. Trial participants were randomized into five groups of five, in which low-dose or high-dose Ad26.COV2.S was given once or twice, or placebo was given on both occasions. The TCR-sequenced set comprised around 30 samples: approximately 20 Ad26.COV2.S vaccine recipients, 5 placebo recipients and 8 SARS-CoV-2 convalescent individuals. Dosing of Ad26.COV2.S was intramuscular, at either 5x10^10 or 1x10^11 viral particles, delivered as one shot or as two shots spaced 56 days apart.

Broad study findings and their caveats: The study was not powered for comparison of responses between vaccine doses or regimens. Non-spike TCR breadth was comparable between vaccine and placebo recipients, consistent with the vaccine containing only spike. After vaccination, spike-specific CD8+ and CD4+ T cell responses were reported to show substantial breadth. Ad26.COV2.S recipients had higher spike-specific TCR breadth than placebo recipients (P = 0.0014). It was noted by the authors that total T cell responses may have been underestimated by the TCR breadth and depth analyses.

The junction carries 5 bases between V and J, which are trimmed by 5 bases and 0 bases respectively. The germline V gene supplies CDR1 SGHAT and CDR2 FQNNGV. Including cysteine and phenylalanine, the CDR3 has 12 amino acids. The read is trimmed to its CDR3 DNA, 36 bases read in frame from base 1. The immunoSEQ Assay was used to sequence TCRbeta CDR3 regions. After extraction, genomic DNA underwent amplification by bias-controlled multiplex PCR, followed by high-throughput sequencing. On the authors' methods: To quantify the absolute abundance of each unique TCRbeta CDR3 region, sequences were collapsed and filtered. T cell fraction was estimated by normalizing TCRbeta template counts to usable DNA, with usable DNA measured through amplification of reference genes found in all nucleated cells. Repertoire TCRs were annotated as SARS-CoV-2-specific when V gene, CDR3 amino acid sequence and J gene were exactly matched to a known reactive TCR set. The reference SARS-CoV-2 TCR set was obtained from MIRA and was filtered for enrichment in COVID-19-positive ImmuneCODE repertoires, whereby public or cross-reactive TCRs were removed. Using the MIRA antigens, annotated TCRs were further analysed by specific ORF or by position within an ORF. Breadth was defined as the number of annotated unique rearrangements divided by the total number of unique productive rearrangements, and depth was defined as the summed frequency of the annotated unique rearrangements. TCR breadth was compared between groups using two-sided Wilcoxon rank-sum tests. Here the immuneACCESS table is served through TCRdb, limited to in-frame sequences with V and J called. Missing clones are a known gap in these copies; in checked studies unresolved V genes cover under half, and the rest lacks a known reason. V, J and clone size are taken as reported in that table, and D and trimming were inferred from the DNA itself. This sample lists some 340,000 clones; 70% to 90% were detected once. 1.5% to 2% of the sample comes from the top ten.

This specimen's treatment or condition label, interpreted: roughly 19 received Ad26.COV2.S at low or high dose, single or two shots; about 5 received placebo; per-sample allocation not given. Repertoires of vaccine and placebo recipients were sequenced from samples collected on day 63 after the first injection. In Cohort 1b, about two dozen adults aged 18-55 years were enrolled at a single site in Boston, USA, between 29 July and 7 August 2020. Ad26.COV2.S was a replication-incompetent adenovirus type 26 vector that expressed a prefusion-stabilized SARS-CoV-2 spike protein derived from the original Wuhan strain.

The sequence links TRBV11-2 to TRBJ2-7; the D gene lacks a confident call. Sequencing used peripheral blood, obtained in a trial of Ad26.COV2.S vaccine versus placebo. This TCR derives from a person aged 18-60 years who received the Ad26.COV2.S COVID-19 vaccine or a placebo. The CDR3 in this case is CASSPDSYEQYF. In nucleotides, the sequence is TGTGCCAGCAGCCCCGACTCCTACGAGCAGTACTTC.